The 20 T cell receptor beta chains below come from one sample, sequenced in a study of vaccination and CD4 T cells after COVID-19. Their specific antigens are unknown. Treatment described: roughly ten-day PBMC culture with coronavirus spike peptide pools or control peptides (ViraFEST assay). Researchers used the Oncomine TCR Beta short-read assay to sequence DNA from cultured CD4+ T cells. A single record per CDR3 protein comes from TCRdb applying MiXCR to the PCR reads. The sample shows approximately 9,700 distinct CDR3 sequences, 30% of them seen only once. The sample was CD4+ T cells from blood, cultured in vitro, taken after SARS-CoV-2 vaccination. These receptors originate from a human donor who had recovered from COVID-19.

This chain joins TRBV7-3 and TRBJ2-1; the D gene could be TRBD1 or TRBD2 (5 bases each). The CDR3 loop spans 14 amino acids. Germline lookup yields CDR1 SGHTA and CDR2 FQGTGA. Trimming pared 1 base from V and 6 bases from J, leaving 10 bases between. The chain's CDR3 is CASSLRAGTNEQFF. The CDR3 region has the DNA TGTGCCAGCAGCTTAAGGGCCGGGACCAATGAGCAGTTCTTC.

This clonotype turned up a few times. V and J are TRBV19 and TRBJ2-7; D not resolved. Germline CDR1 is LNHDA and CDR2 is SQIVND (reference sequence). The ends were cut back, 3 bases at V and 2 bases at J, with 11 bases in the middle. The CDR3 runs to 14 residues. The CDR3 region is CASSIKQTTYEQYF. In nucleotides, the CDR3 is TGTGCCAGTAGTATTAAACAGACAACCTACGAGCAGTACTTC.

The chain uses TRBV7-6 and TRBJ2-1; 10 bases fit TRBD1. The CDR3 has 15 amino acids. Germline V gene lookup returns CDR1 SGHVS and CDR2 FNYEAQ. V shed 5 bases and J 8 bases; nucleotides not matched to a gene: 9. For the CDR3, the DNA is TGTGCCAGCAGCCCTAAGCCGGGACAGGGGTATGAGCAGTTCTTC. It codes for CASSPKPGQGYEQFF.

CDR3 loop: CASTPSGARGADQPQHF. As DNA, the CDR3 is TGTGCCAGTACCCCGTCGGGGGCCAGGGGGGCGGATCAGCCCCAGCATTTT. The V gene is TRBV19, the J gene TRBJ1-5; 7 bases map to TRBD1. This CDR3 is 17 amino acids long. CDR1 LNHDA and CDR2 SQIVND come from the germline V gene (reference sequence). With V trimmed by 7 bases and J by 5 bases, 17 bases remained unmatched.

This clonotype was counted a single time. The chain carries TRBV6-2 or TRBV6-3 and TRBJ2-3; D call uncertain. Deletions cut 6 bases from V and 10 bases from J, with 17 bases between. CDR3 length: 13 amino acids. Germline assignment: CDR1 MNHEY and CDR2 SVGEGT. CDR3 coding DNA: TGTGCCAGCAGCCTAGATAGCTTGTATGCGCAGTATTTT. Amino acids: CASSLDSLYAQYF.

By share of the sample, this clonotype is medium-sized (0.01 to 0.1%). This chain uses TRBV7-2 with TRBJ1-6; tentatively, D is TRBD1 (5 bases). Trimming pared 1 base from V and 10 bases from J, leaving 14 bases between. The CDR3 is 15 residues long. Germline-derived CDR1 and CDR2 are SGHTA and FQGNSA. CDR3 bases: TGTGCCAGCAGCTTAGGGATGGGGCCGCTCTCACCCCTCCACTTT. It specifies CASSLGMGPLSPLHF.

The chain employs TRBV6-1 and TRBJ1-1; tentatively, D is TRBD1 (5 bases). Trimming took 5 bases from V and 1 from J, leaving 14 bases between them. The length of the CDR3 is 15 residues. Germline V gene data show CDR1 as MNHNS and CDR2 as SASEGT. CDR3 sequence: CASSPRGTGNTEAFF. The DNA of the CDR3 is TGTGCCAGCAGTCCGCGAGGGACCGGGAACACTGAAGCTTTCTTT.

This clonotype is termed large. The CDR3 sequence is CASQAAGYVKETQYF. Written as DNA, the CDR3 is TGTGCCAGTCAAGCGGCGGGTTATGTGAAGGAGACCCAGTACTTC. This chain connects TRBV27 to TRBJ2-5; D may be TRBD2 (5 bases). The CDR3 runs to 15 residues. Germline values: CDR1 MNHEY, CDR2 SMNVEV (reference sequence). V gave up 9 bases and J gave up 5 bases, with 22 bases separating them.

The chain carries TRBV4-1 and TRBJ1-3; D unresolved. The CDR3 is 12 amino acids. Germline values: CDR1 MGHRA, CDR2 YSYEKL. V gave up 0 bases and J gave up 9 bases, with 6 bases separating them. The CDR3, as DNA: TGCGCCAGCAGCCAAGATCTAAGCACCATATATTTT. It yields the protein CASSQDLSTIYF.

This clonotype turned up a few times. This chain joins TRBV18 and TRBJ2-6; TRBD1 matches at 10 bases. Germline CDR1 and CDR2: KGHSH and LQKENI. This CDR3 spans 17 amino acids. The trim removed 1 base at V and 2 bases at J, leaving 2 bases unmatched. The CDR3 region is CASSPLGQGTGANVLTF. The CDR3 region has the DNA TGTGCCAGCTCACCACTGGGACAGGGGACTGGGGCCAACGTCCTGACTTTC.

By share, this clonotype ranks as medium-sized. This sequence joins TRBV20-1 and TRBJ2-5; the D is unclear. The length of the CDR3 is 14 residues. The V gene's germline CDR1 is DFQATT and CDR2 SNEGSKA (reference sequence). V lost 0 bases, J lost 3 bases, and 11 bases lay in between. The CDR3 DNA sequence: TGCAGTGCTAGAGATTTCGGATTCAAAGAGACCCAGTACTTC. Translated, it gives CSARDFGFKETQYF.

The genes are TRBV30 and TRBJ2-7, with TRBD1 identical over 12 bases. In germline, CDR1 is GTSNPN, CDR2 SVGIG (reference sequence). The ends lost 2 bases at V and 6 bases at J; junction bases unmatched: 8. The CDR3 loop spans 15 amino acids. For the CDR3, the DNA is TGTGCCTGGAGTTCCTTTGGGACAGGGGGCTTCGAGCAGTACTTC. Amino acid sequence: CAWSSFGTGGFEQYF.

This chain links TRBV7-2 with TRBJ1-5; D unclear. The germline V gene encodes CDR1 SGHTA and CDR2 FQGNSA. The CDR3 has 14 amino acids. V was clipped by 1 base and J by 6 bases, with 10 bases between them. In DNA, the CDR3 is TGTGCCAGCAGCTTAGAGATGAGGGTTCAGCCCCAGCATTTT. This sequence encodes CASSLEMRVQPQHF.

The chain joins TRBV20-1 to TRBJ2-1; 9 bases are a match to TRBD2. V trimming: 5 bases; J trimming: 11 bases; junction bases outside the gene matches: 16. The CDR3 covers 15 residues. Germline CDR1 is DFQATT and CDR2 is SNEGSKA (reference sequence). In DNA, the CDR3 is TGCAGTGCTCCGCCACGGGCGGGAGGGCTTTCGAAGCAGTTCTTC. This gives the protein CSAPPRAGGLSKQFF.

The chain is built from TRBV7-8 and TRBJ1-2, with D tentatively TRBD1 (6 bases). The germline V gene has CDR1 SGHVS and CDR2 FQNEAQ. V was trimmed by 1 base and J by 2 bases, leaving 17 bases between them. CDR3 length equals 17 residues. In nucleotides, the CDR3 is TGTGCCAGCAGCTTAGTACCCAGGGGTGCTTTCAACTATGGCTACACCTTC. This translates into CASSLVPRGAFNYGYTF.

This clonotype turned up a few times. This chain connects TRBV2 to TRBJ1-1; D ambiguous. V was trimmed by 0 bases and J by 4 bases, leaving 0 bases between them. The CDR3 runs to 11 residues. Germline CDR1 SNHLY, CDR2 FYNNEI. CDR3 loop: CASSEATEAFF. The CDR3 nucleotides read TGTGCCAGCAGTGAAGCCACTGAAGCTTTCTTT.

The chain couples TRBV6-2 or TRBV6-3 to TRBJ2-7, with unresolved D. V was cut by 6 bases and J by 5 bases, with 17 bases left in between. This CDR3 is 14 amino acids long. CDR1 MNHEY and CDR2 SVGEGT come from the germline V gene. CDR3 bases: TGTGCCAGCAGCAAACTTCTGGACCGGGACGAGCAGTACTTC. This gives the protein CASSKLLDRDEQYF.

This rearrangement joins TRBV20-1 to TRBJ1-6, with TRBD1 matching 9 bases. J gave up 1 base and V 5 bases, and 6 bases lay outside the gene matches. Per the germline V gene, CDR1 is DFQATT and CDR2 is SNEGSKA (reference sequence). This CDR3 region has 16 residues. The CDR3 is CSAPRDRVSYNSPLHF. The CDR3 DNA follows: TGCAGTGCTCCCCGGGACAGGGTTTCCTATAATTCACCCCTCCACTTT.

This clonotype has only a few counts. J is TRBJ2-5 and V is TRBV6-2 or TRBV6-3; perhaps TRBD1 as D (5 bases). V lost 5 bases, J lost 1 base, and 11 bases lay in between. This CDR3 region has 14 residues. Germline CDR1 and CDR2: MNHEY and SVGEGT. The CDR3: CASSPRVAQETQYF. CDR3 nucleotide sequence: TGTGCCAGCAGTCCCAGGGTGGCCCAAGAGACCCAGTACTTC.

The chain carries TRBV28 and TRBJ1-1; 9 bases agree with TRBD1. From germline, CDR1 is MDHEN and CDR2 SYDVKM. V was clipped by 3 bases and J by 8 bases; unmatched bases: 16. The CDR3 is made up of 17 amino acids. The CDR3 region is CASSLLQGAKGNKEAFF. The CDR3 coding sequence is TGTGCCAGCAGTTTGTTACAGGGGGCGAAAGGGAACAAAGAAGCTTTCTTT. The whole variable domain, filled in from reference TRBV28 and TRBJ1-1, reads DVKVTQSSRYLVKRTGEKVFLECVQDMDHENMFWYRQDPGLGLRLIYFSYDVKMKEKGDIPEGYSVSREKKERFSLILESASTNQTSMYLCASSLLQGAKGNKEAFFGQGTRLTVV.